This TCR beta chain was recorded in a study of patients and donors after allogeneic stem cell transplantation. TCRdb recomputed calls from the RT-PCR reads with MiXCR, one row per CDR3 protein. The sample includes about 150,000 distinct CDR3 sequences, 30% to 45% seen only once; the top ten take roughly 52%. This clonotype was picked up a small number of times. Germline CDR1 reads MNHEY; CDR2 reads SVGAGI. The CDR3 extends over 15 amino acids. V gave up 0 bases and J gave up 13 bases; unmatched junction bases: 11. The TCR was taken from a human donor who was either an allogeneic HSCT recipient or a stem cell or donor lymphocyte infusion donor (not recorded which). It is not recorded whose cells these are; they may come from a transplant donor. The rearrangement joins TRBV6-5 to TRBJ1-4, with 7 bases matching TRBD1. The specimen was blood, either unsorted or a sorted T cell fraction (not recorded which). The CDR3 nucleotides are TGTGCCAGCAGTTACTCCCGGGACAGCCCCGAGGGACTGTTTTTT. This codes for CASSYSRDSPEGLFF.